Below, 13 T cell receptor beta chains from the same sample are listed, as sequenced in a study of T cells in Graves' hyperthyroidism and ophthalmopathy. Amplified regions were TCR beta CDR3 sequences from RNA transcripts. Carried out on the TCR CDR3, a first-round RT-PCR used the HTBI primer set. TCRdb itself ran the multiplex PCR reads through MiXCR, one entry per CDR3 protein. The table includes 300,000 to 500,000 distinct CDR3 sequences, 15% detected once. Sample: blood. These receptors all come from a woman aged 25 to 39 with Graves' hyperthyroidism.

In nucleotides, the CDR3 is TGTGCCAGCAGCTTCCGAGACAGGGAGGACTATGGCTACACCTTC. Its protein is CASSFRDREDYGYTF. This chain joins TRBV7-2 and TRBJ1-2; 7 bases align to TRBD1. Germline V lookup: CDR1 SGHTA, CDR2 FQGNSA. CDR3 length equals 15 residues. V dropped 3 bases and J dropped 3; count of bases not matched to a gene: 7.

Ten or more counts support this clonotype. This rearrangement joins TRBV20-1 to TRBJ1-6, with 7 bases lining up with TRBD1. The CDR3 sequence is 14 residues long. Trimming removed 3 bases from V and 10 bases from J; junction bases left unmatched: 9. CDR1 and CDR2 from the germline V gene are DFQATT and SNEGSKA (reference sequence). CDR3 coding DNA: TGCAGTGCTAGGGGAAGACAGGGACACTCACCCCTCCACTTT. Its translation is CSARGRQGHSPLHF.

The chain carries TRBV14 and TRBJ1-4; TRBD1 is a possible D gene (6 bases). CDR1 and CDR2 (germline): SGHDN, FVKESK. This CDR3 is built from 15 residues. The V gene lost 4 bases and the J gene lost 6 bases, with 15 bases spanning the gap. The CDR3 spells CASSRLGGRDEKLFF. For the CDR3, the DNA is TGTGCCAGCAGCCGGCTGGGGGGGCGCGATGAAAAACTGTTTTTT.

This clonotype has at least ten counts. The CDR3 nucleotides read TGTGCCAGCAGCCAGGCCTCGGGAAGAGATGAGCAGTTCTTC. Residues: CASSQASGRDEQFF. J is TRBJ2-1 and V is TRBV3-1, with D possibly being TRBD2 (5 bases). Germline V gives CDR1 LGHDT, CDR2 YNNKEL (reference sequence). The ends were cut back, 3 bases at V and 8 bases at J, with 14 bases in the middle. The CDR3 extends over 14 amino acids.

This clonotype has at least ten counts. J is TRBJ1-1 and V is TRBV7-9; possibly TRBD1 for D (5 bases). V lost 5 bases, J lost 2 bases, and 12 bases lay in between. CDR3 length equals 14 residues. Germline loops: CDR1 SEHNR, CDR2 FQNEAQ (reference sequence). The CDR3: CASSIHDSNTEAFF. The CDR3 nucleotides read TGTGCCAGCAGCATCCACGACAGTAACACTGAAGCTTTCTTT.

This clonotype was seen ten or more times. The chain joins TRBV7-2 to TRBJ2-1; D call uncertain. Deletions cut 4 bases from V and 2 bases from J, with 9 bases between. The CDR3 loop spans 14 amino acids. The germline V gene encodes CDR1 SGHTA and CDR2 FQGNSA. The CDR3 sequence: CASSSLTAYNEQFF. As DNA, the CDR3 is TGTGCCAGCAGCTCTCTCACGGCCTACAATGAGCAGTTCTTC. The variable domain in full, completed from reference TRBV7-2 and TRBJ2-1, reads GAGVSQSPSNKVTEKGKDVELRCDPISGHTALYWYRQSLGQGLEFLIYFQGNSAPDKSGLPSDRFSAERTGGSVSTLTIQRTQQEDSAVYLCASSSLTAYNEQFFGPGTRLTVL.

This chain uses TRBV7-9 with TRBJ2-1, with unresolved D. The germline CDR1 and CDR2 sequences are SEHNR and FQNEAQ (reference sequence). The CDR3 covers 15 residues. Trimming stripped 7 bases from V and 3 bases from J, with 16 bases between. The CDR3 DNA reads TGTGCCAGCACCCCGTACGAAGACCACTACAATGAGCAGTTCTTC. It translates to CASTPYEDHYNEQFF.

This clonotype was recorded only once. The chain employs TRBV18 and TRBJ2-1, with 8 bases identical to TRBD1. CDR3 length equals 14 residues. Looked up from germline, CDR1 is KGHSH and CDR2 is LQKENI. The V and J ends lost 5 bases and 6 bases, in that order; junction bases with no gene match: 6. In DNA form, the CDR3 reads TGTGCCAGCTCATCGGGACAGGCGTCCAATGAGCAGTTCTTC. Translation: CASSSGQASNEQFF.

This clonotype was detected many times. The V and J genes are TRBV30 and TRBJ2-3; the match to TRBD1 covers 9 bases. In germline, CDR1 is GTSNPN, CDR2 SVGIG (reference sequence). J lost 8 bases, V lost 6 bases, and 3 bases had no gene match. CDR3 size: 11 residues. This chain's CDR3 is CACPDRGTQYF. The CDR3 DNA sequence: TGTGCCTGCCCGGACAGGGGTACGCAGTATTTT.

Ten or more counts support this clonotype. The J gene is TRBJ2-7, the V gene TRBV20-1; D perhaps matches TRBD2 (6 bases). V dropped 3 bases and J dropped 5 bases, with 11 bases sitting between them. Per germline, CDR1 DFQATT and CDR2 SNEGSKA (reference sequence). The CDR3 is made up of 12 amino acids. CDR3 DNA sequence: TGCAGTGCTAGCGGGAGTGGGGACGAGCAGTACTTC. Translated: CSASGSGDEQYF.

The chain uses TRBV20-1 and TRBJ2-1, with no clear D. The germline V gene has CDR1 DFQATT and CDR2 SNEGSKA (reference sequence). Trimming pared 4 bases from V and 4 bases from J, leaving 11 bases between. The CDR3 covers 13 residues. CDR3 protein: CSAIEGEYNEQFF. The CDR3 DNA sequence: TGCAGTGCTATCGAAGGAGAATACAATGAGCAGTTCTTC.

This chain joins TRBV20-1 and TRBJ2-4; 8 bases map to TRBD1. CDR3 size: 14 residues. Germline CDR1 reads DFQATT; CDR2 reads SNEGSKA (reference sequence). V lost 6 bases, J lost 0 bases, and 4 bases stayed unmatched. CDR3 region: CSARDRLAKNIQYF. In DNA, the CDR3 is TGCAGTGCCCGGGACAGGCTAGCCAAAAACATTCAGTACTTC.

This clonotype turned up a few times. The gene calls are TRBV24-1 and TRBJ2-3; the match to TRBD1 covers 10 bases. The CDR3 sequence is 16 residues long. After removal of 4 bases from V and 0 bases from J, the junction contained 3 bases not matched to a gene. The germline gives CDR1 KGHDR, CDR2 SFDVKD. The CDR3 sequence: CATSDPGQGSTDTQYF. The CDR3 DNA reads as TGTGCCACCAGTGACCCGGGACAGGGGAGCACAGATACGCAGTATTTT.